This TCR beta chain is from a study of blood T cell repertoires in COVID-19. Study details: The samples span acute and convalescent COVID-19 from the United States, Italy and Spain.

The method was immunoSEQ multiplex PCR; TCRdb's version includes in-frame clones alone and lacks a portion of them. Seen here are around 140,000 clones, 70% to 90% observed once, and the top ten hold about 3.7%. V was trimmed by 4 bases and J by 6 bases, leaving 14 bases between them. The length of the CDR3 is 13 residues. Germline V gives CDR1 SGDLS, CDR2 YYNGEE. Membership in each cohort depended on participant-reported clinical history. The clonotype was recovered from a woman in her forties or fifties with acute COVID-19. The sample was PBMCs or T cells enriched from blood (not recorded which). The chain links TRBV9 to TRBJ2-7; D call uncertain. The CDR3 bases are TGTGCCAGCAGCCATTTGACGGGTTCCGAGCAGTACTTC. Amino acid sequence: CASSHLTGSEQYF.